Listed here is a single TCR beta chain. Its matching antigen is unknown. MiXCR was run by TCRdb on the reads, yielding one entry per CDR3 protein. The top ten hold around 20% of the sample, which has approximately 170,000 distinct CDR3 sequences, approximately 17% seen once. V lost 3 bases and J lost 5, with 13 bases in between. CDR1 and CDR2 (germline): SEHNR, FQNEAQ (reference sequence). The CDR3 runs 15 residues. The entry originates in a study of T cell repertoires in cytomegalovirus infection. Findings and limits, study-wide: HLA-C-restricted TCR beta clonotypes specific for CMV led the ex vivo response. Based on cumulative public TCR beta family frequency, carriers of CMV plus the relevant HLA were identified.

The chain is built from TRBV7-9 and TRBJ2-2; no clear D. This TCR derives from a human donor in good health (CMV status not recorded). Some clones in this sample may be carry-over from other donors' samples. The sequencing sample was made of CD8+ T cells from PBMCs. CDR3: CASSFDSSWTGELFF. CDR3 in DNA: TGTGCCAGCAGCTTCGATAGTAGTTGGACCGGGGAGCTGTTTTTT.